This note documents a single T cell receptor (beta chain) sequence. The clone's antigen remains unknown. Base qualities are not at hand, and no much larger clone is one base apart. The entry originates in a study of identical twins (dated by TCRdb to about 2016). Some background on the complete study: The study deep-sequenced TCR alpha and beta repertoires from monozygotic twins, unrelated adults of various ages and cord blood to test whether fetal clonotypes persist. Replicate twin experiments were performed at different times using different library preparation protocols to rule out contamination.

From its cysteine to its phenylalanine, the CDR3 spans 15 amino acids. Only the CDR3 region is kept as DNA, spanning 45 bases read in frame from base 1. Trimming takes 0 bases from V and 2 bases from J, and the germline ends sit 8 bases apart. Per the germline V gene, SGHRS is the CDR1 and YFSETQ is the CDR2. Only healthy Caucasian donors were included. Three pairs of female monozygotic twins, all aged 18 to 29 years, made up the twin cohort. Miltenyi CD45RO+ enrichment and human naive T-cell isolation kits were used to isolate memory (CD45RO+) and naive T cells from PBMC. Findings and caveats that apply to the study as a whole: In beta out-of-frame sequences, excess twin sharing was weaker, because having fewer shared sequences lowered the signal-to-noise ratio. Invariant T cells such as MAIT and iNKT could partly confound zero-insertion analyses, though diverse VJ usage argued against this for most clonotypes. Out-of-frame TCR alpha sharing in monozygotic twins was systematically underestimated by recombination models, whereas sharing between unrelated individuals was in agreement with the recombination models. Because the same donors could not be followed over many years, the conclusions relied on cross-sectional statistical analysis. Fewer insertions were carried by abundant cord blood beta clonotypes, a similar but weaker trend appeared in young adult naive repertoires, and no such trend appeared in memory repertoires. Compared with coincidental sharing between unrelated individuals, out-of-frame TCR alpha sequences shared between twins had an excess of sequences with low generation probability.

Receptor amplification or capture employed 5' RACE. The reads were generated on an Illumina HiSeq 2000. A universal primer binding site was introduced by template switching, and a unique molecular identifier was present in the final cDNA, enabling accurate counting of TCR cDNA molecules. Specific primers in the conserved constant-segment region were used to synthesize first-strand cDNA for the TCR alpha and beta chains. To control for contamination, every cDNA library carried two barcodes: a SMART-Mk sample barcode plus Illumina barcodes. TruSeq adapter sequences along with Illumina sample barcodes were introduced in two successive PCR steps. The TCR alpha and beta cDNA libraries were sequenced on the Illumina HiSeq platform using custom primers. The original pipeline was this. Raw reads were processed with MiGEC to extract unique molecular identifiers, and MiXCR was used to determine CDR3 positions. For each individual, recombination models were inferred using an EM algorithm with the repgenHMM and IGoR tools. Shared clonotypes were analyzed with the tcR package in R, and sharing was normalized by the product of cloneset sizes. To study raw recombination free of thymic and clonal selection effects, out-of-frame nonproductive sequences were analyzed. Through fastp at Q25 and MiXCR, TCRdb rebuilt clones from the public reads, retaining in-frame beta chains. Rows with a matching CDR3 protein are joined into one entry that keeps the most common DNA and genes. The V and J calls come from TCRdb's annotation, not from the publication. The table for this sample lists more than 250,000 distinct CDR3 sequences; about 8.9% of them were counted only once. More than 2% of the sample lies in the top ten.

In addition, the sample was reused for a study of yellow fever vaccine responses in identical twins. As that second paper reports: The authors reported that the T cell response to vaccination in identical twins appeared partly convergent and partly personalized. In the study, vaccine-responding T cell clones were precisely tracked in identical twins.

This receptor was identified in a woman younger than 30 in good health. Sequenced material: memory (CD45RO+) T cells sorted from blood. The sample's cell subset or site label, in plain terms: CD45RO+ enriched T cells. The chain joins TRBV5-1 to TRBJ2-2, with the identity of the D gene unclear. The CDR3 region: CASSLANSNTGELFF. The nucleotide sequence is TGCGCCAGCAGCTTGGCCAACAGTAACACCGGGGAGCTGTTTTTT.